The T cell receptor beta chain described here comes from a study of spatial heterogeneity in lung cancer. Overall study: Among detected sequences, beta-chain ones consistently exceeded alpha-chain ones in number.

Time point noted: sample taken at primary tumor resection. The input material, whole RNA from tumor, nontumor lung or frozen PBMC, was sequenced unsorted. This clonotype was recorded many times. This beta chain is an off-target read within a library intended for alpha chains, so its frequency means little. TCRdb passed the 5' RACE reads through MiXCR, listing each CDR3 protein once. Among approximately 12,000 distinct CDR3 sequences listed, approximately 6% were seen once. The clonotype was recovered from a male donor with early-stage non-small cell lung cancer. Specimen: normal lung tissue next to the tumor, collected at surgery.

The CDR3 nucleotides are TGCACCGCCGGGACAGCTAACTATGGCTACACCTTC. Translation: CTAGTANYGYTF. This sequence joins TRBV29-1 and TRBJ1-2; TRBD1 agrees at 7 bases. This CDR3 contains 12 residues. Germline V gene sequence: CDR1 SQVTM, CDR2 ANQGSEA.